The 22 T cell receptor beta chains below all came from one sample that was sequenced in a study of response to subunit inactivated influenza vaccine. A single record per CDR3 protein comes from TCRdb applying MiXCR to the RT-PCR reads. The sample includes some 480,000 distinct CDR3 sequences, 10% to 11% of them seen just once. Sequencing was performed on PBMCs from blood, taken roughly 46 days after vaccination. Every receptor here comes from a man in his fifties who received an inactivated influenza vaccine.

This chain joins TRBV7-2 and TRBJ2-1; TRBD2 matches 14 bases. V dropped 8 bases and J dropped 7; count of bases not matched to a gene: 7. The CDR3 is 15 residues long. Looked up from germline, CDR1 is SGHTA and CDR2 is FQGNSA. The CDR3 bases are TGTGCCAGCCACTCATGGACTAGCGGGAGGAATGAGCAGTTCTTC. Translation: CASHSWTSGRNEQFF.

The chain links TRBV20-1 to TRBJ2-1; 9 nucleotides agree with TRBD1. V shed 6 bases and J 4 bases; nucleotides not matched to a gene: 10. The CDR3 loop spans 15 amino acids. Germline CDR1 is DFQATT and CDR2 is SNEGSKA (reference sequence). CDR3 region: CSAKKLDRGYNEQFF. The CDR3 region has the DNA TGCAGTGCCAAAAAATTGGACAGGGGATACAATGAGCAGTTCTTC.

This clonotype was detected many times. The V gene is TRBV5-6, the J gene TRBJ2-3; 9 nucleotides match TRBD1. J was trimmed by 8 bases and V by 6 bases; bases with no gene match: 13. The CDR3 is 15 residues long. Per the germline V gene, CDR1 is SGHDT and CDR2 is YYEEEE. The CDR3 spells CASIGSGTGQRTQYF. The CDR3 DNA reads as TGTGCCAGCATCGGATCCGGGACAGGGCAGCGTACGCAGTATTTT.

This clonotype occurred a few times. The chain uses TRBV21-1 and TRBJ2-6; the D segment call TRBD1 is taken from the table without a DNA check. TRBV21-1 corresponds to a pseudogene. The CDR3 spans 20 residues. The CDR3 DNA sequence: TGTGCCAGCAGCAAAGACTTACGTGGGAAGCCCCCGAGGGGGGCCAACGTCCTGACTTTC. Residues: CASSKDLRGKPPRGANVLTF.

The genes are TRBV20-1 and TRBJ2-1, with TRBD2 matching 16 bases. Germline CDR1 DFQATT, CDR2 SNEGSKA (reference sequence). This CDR3 spans 15 amino acids. The V segment lost 6 bases and the J segment 8 bases; nucleotides outside the gene matches: 7. The CDR3 reads CSAGTSGRARDEQFF. The CDR3 bases are TGCAGTGCGGGGACTAGCGGGAGGGCACGAGATGAGCAGTTCTTC.

This clonotype was picked up many times. The rearrangement joins TRBV29-1 to TRBJ2-7; D is possibly TRBD1 (5 bases). CDR1 and CDR2 from the germline V gene are SQVTM and ANQGSEA. Trimming took 2 bases from V and 3 from J, leaving 8 bases between them. CDR3 length: 12 amino acids. The DNA of the CDR3 is TGCAGCGTTGAAAGGGGCAACTACGAGCAGTACTTC. Protein: CSVERGNYEQYF.

This clonotype was seen only a few times. The chain couples TRBV6-5 to TRBJ2-7; TRBD2 aligns across 14 bases. The CDR3 is 17 residues long. V was pared by 0 bases and J by 1 base, with 2 bases of the junction left unmatched. The germline V gene has CDR1 MNHEY and CDR2 SVGAGI. CDR3 sequence: CASSYSGLAGESYEQYF. In DNA form, the CDR3 reads TGTGCCAGCAGTTACTCGGGACTAGCGGGGGAATCCTACGAGCAGTACTTC.

The V call is TRBV6-1, the J call TRBJ2-1; the match to TRBD2 covers 11 bases. The CDR3 is made up of 14 amino acids. CDR1 is MNHNS and CDR2 is SASEGT in the germline V gene. V was clipped by 3 bases and J by 8 bases; unmatched bases: 3. CDR3 nucleotides: TGTGCCAGCAGTGAGTCGGGACTAGCGGATGAGCAGTTCTTC. This sequence encodes CASSESGLADEQFF.

V and J are TRBV20-1 and TRBJ2-7, with 8 bases fitting TRBD1. J lost 6 bases, V lost 0 bases, and 10 bases had no gene match. This CDR3 region has 15 residues. Germline V gene sequence: CDR1 DFQATT, CDR2 SNEGSKA (reference sequence). CDR3 in amino acids: CSARDRDRGIGEQYF. The CDR3 region has the DNA TGCAGTGCTAGAGATCGCGACAGGGGCATCGGCGAGCAGTACTTC.

A few counts support this clonotype. The chain links TRBV27 to TRBJ1-6; D remains unclear. The CDR3 is made up of 16 amino acids. V was cut by 0 bases and J by 10 bases, with 16 bases left in between. CDR1 MNHEY and CDR2 SMNVEV come from the germline V gene (reference sequence). CDR3: CASSLSSREGVSPLHF. The CDR3 region has the DNA TGTGCCAGCAGTTTATCTTCTCGAGAGGGAGTCTCACCCCTCCACTTT.

The V call is TRBV3-1, the J call TRBJ2-7; 7 bases fit TRBD1. Per the germline V gene, CDR1 is LGHDT and CDR2 is YNNKEL (reference sequence). The CDR3 runs to 14 residues. The junction had 6 bases not matched to a gene; V was cut back by 4 bases and J by 3 bases. The CDR3 here is CASSPIDRDYEQYF. The CDR3 coding sequence is TGTGCCAGCAGCCCGATCGACAGGGACTACGAGCAGTACTTC.

This clonotype showed up many times. This chain links TRBV7-2 with TRBJ2-5; D uncertain. V was shortened by 5 bases and J by 1 base, with 14 bases between the two germline ends. The V gene's germline CDR1 is SGHTA and CDR2 FQGNSA. The CDR3 has 15 residues. This chain's CDR3 is CASSKGDRTQETQYF. For the CDR3, the DNA is TGTGCCAGCAGCAAGGGTGACCGTACCCAAGAGACCCAGTACTTC.

This clonotype was picked up many times. This chain links TRBV20-1 with TRBJ2-3, with 11 nucleotides matching TRBD2. V shed 3 bases, J shed 3 bases, and the junction held 8 bases outside the gene matches. This CDR3 is built from 16 residues. The germline gives CDR1 DFQATT, CDR2 SNEGSKA (reference sequence). The CDR3 bases are TGCAGTGCTAGCGACCCCGGGACTAGCGGAACAGATACGCAGTATTTT. It translates to CSASDPGTSGTDTQYF.

V is TRBV5-1 and J is TRBJ2-3; 13 bases match TRBD2. Germline V lookup: CDR1 SGHRS, CDR2 YFSETQ. This CDR3 spans 16 amino acids. V was pared by 4 bases and J by 2 bases, with 4 bases of the junction left unmatched. CDR3 DNA: TGCGCCAGCAGCCGCGGGACTAGCGGGAACACAGATACGCAGTATTTT. This codes for CASSRGTSGNTDTQYF.

Many counts were recorded for this clonotype. CDR3 nucleotides: TGTGCCAGCAACCCCGGGACTAGCGGGACTGAGACCCAGTACTTC. Translating gives CASNPGTSGTETQYF. The J gene is TRBJ2-5, the V gene TRBV12-3 or TRBV12-4, with TRBD2 matching over 13 bases. Losses at the gene ends were 7 bases for V and 5 bases for J; bases not matched to a gene: 7. The CDR3 has 15 amino acids.

This clonotype was seen many times. V gene TRBV20-1 combines with J gene TRBJ2-7; possibly TRBD1 or TRBD2 for D (5 bases each). The V end was cut by 6 bases, the J end by 6 bases, with 18 bases between. The CDR3 runs 13 residues. Germline assignment: CDR1 DFQATT and CDR2 SNEGSKA (reference sequence). The CDR3 region is CSAQMGVDAEQYF. CDR3 bases: TGCAGTGCCCAAATGGGGGTGGACGCCGAGCAGTACTTC.

This clonotype was seen a few times. The chain joins TRBV6-5 to TRBJ1-2; 7 positions match TRBD1. Per the germline V gene, CDR1 is MNHEY and CDR2 is SVGAGI. This CDR3 region has 12 residues. Trimming cost V 5 bases and J 6 bases; bases outside gene matches: 3. CDR3 protein: CASSPQGNGYTF. DNA of the CDR3: TGTGCCAGCAGTCCACAGGGGAATGGCTACACCTTC.

This clonotype was observed at least ten times. V and J are TRBV4-1 and TRBJ1-2; 7 nucleotides match TRBD1. This CDR3 has 15 amino acids. CDR1 is MGHRA and CDR2 is YSYEKL in the germline V gene. Trimming removed 0 bases from V and 5 bases from J; junction bases left unmatched: 6. The CDR3 DNA sequence: TGCGCCAGCAGCCAAGATAGAGGGGGCGCTTATGGCTACACCTTC. It translates to CASSQDRGGAYGYTF.

There are many counts of this clonotype. The chain employs TRBV18 and TRBJ1-2; no reliable D call. Germline lookup yields CDR1 KGHSH and CDR2 LQKENI. The ends were cut back, 1 base at V and 1 base at J, with 10 bases in the middle. This CDR3 contains 15 residues. As DNA, the CDR3 is TGTGCCAGCTCACCACTCCCCGACGGTAACTATGGCTACACCTTC. It codes for CASSPLPDGNYGYTF.

This chain uses TRBV27 with TRBJ2-7, with 7 bases that match TRBD2. Germline assignment: CDR1 MNHEY and CDR2 SMNVEV (reference sequence). The V segment lost 3 bases and the J segment 3 bases; nucleotides outside the gene matches: 2. There are 13 residues in the CDR3. In DNA form, the CDR3 reads TGTGCCAGCAGTTTCAAGCGGGACTACGAGCAGTACTTC. Amino acid sequence: CASSFKRDYEQYF.

This clonotype was picked up a small number of times. This chain connects TRBV7-8 to TRBJ2-7; 7 bases are shared with TRBD2. Germline V gene data show CDR1 as SGHVS and CDR2 as FQNEAQ. V gave up 7 bases and J gave up 4 bases; unmatched junction bases: 13. The CDR3 contains 15 residues. The CDR3 DNA reads TGTGCCAGCACCTCCCGTTGGGGGGGTAAGTACGAGCAGTACTTC. Amino acid sequence: CASTSRWGGKYEQYF.

This clonotype was seen repeatedly, ten times or more. The V gene is TRBV4-1, the J gene TRBJ2-7, with D perhaps matching TRBD1 or TRBD2 (5 bases each). This CDR3 contains 16 residues. Deletions cut 4 bases from V and 3 bases from J, with 19 bases between. Germline values: CDR1 MGHRA, CDR2 YSYEKL. The CDR3 DNA is TGCGCCAGCAGCCGCACTGGGGTTGCTGGGGGCTACGAGCAGTACTTC. It encodes CASSRTGVAGGYEQYF.